This T cell receptor (beta chain) originates from a study of T cells after yellow fever vaccination (dated by TCRdb to the late 2010s). About the investigation overall: The SMART-Seq v4 Ultra Low Input RNA kit was used to prepare libraries from fractions with low cell numbers. Blood was drawn at multiple timepoints before and after primary and secondary immunization, with bulk PBMC replicates and cell subsets isolated. Two healthy male donors, one aged 18 to 30 and one aged 30 to 40 years, made up the cohort. To follow T-cell clones before and after both primary and booster YFV17D yellow fever vaccination, bulk TCR alpha and beta repertoires underwent longitudinal sequencing. The research as a whole found: Most clones expanded after primary vaccination (almost 97% of CD4 and over 80% of CD8) were re-detected after the booster, suggesting that broad memory maintenance occurred. A small share of clonotypes was detected in both CD4 and CD8 compartments, with the overlap likely arising from convergent recombination. Compared with the primary T-cell response, the secondary T-cell response was weaker but faster, peaking on day 5 rather than day 15. FACS-sorted repertoires could contain abundant contaminating clonotypes from the bulk population, so computational filtering was required. Because only two donors were included in the study, the extent to which the findings can be generalized is limited.

V is clipped by 2 bases and J by 9 bases, and the sequence between their germline boundaries is 12 bases long. Reading the germline V gene gives CDR1 MGHDK and CDR2 SYGVNS. The CDR3 contains 13 residues, cysteine and phenylalanine counted. Of all the DNA, just the CDR3 is kept, 39 bases in frame from base 1. This clonotype was seen a handful of times. Its antigen specificity is not known. No base-level quality is on record; no much larger clone is a single base apart. The label giving this sample's treatment or condition can be read as: live attenuated yellow fever vaccine strain. At each blood-draw timepoint, two biological replicates of bulk PBMCs were collected. A standard Ficoll-Paque protocol was used to isolate PBMCs from peripheral blood. TriZol was used to extract RNA from bulk PBMCs, CD4 and CD8 fractions, and dextramer-positive and dextramer-negative fractions. TCR cDNA was made using 5'RACE template switching, a step that added a universal primer site and unique molecular identifiers. Priming of cDNA synthesis was performed from both the TCR alpha and TCR beta constant segments. Two PCR steps were used to amplify libraries, with sample barcodes and sequencing adapters being added in the second step. Libraries were sequenced on Illumina HiSeq 2500 (2x100 bp) or NovaSeq (2x150 bp). From the authors' description of their analysis: Reads were demultiplexed and collapsed into UMI consensus sequences with MIGEC, and V(D)J alignment was performed with MiXCR. Clonotypes responding to the vaccine were identified with edgeR on replicate PBMC samples, with the criteria of FDR below 0.01 and a log2 fold change above 5 up to day 15. CD4 or CD8 identity was assigned to each bulk clonotype according to whether the clonotype was present at higher abundance in the sequenced CD4 repertoire or the sequenced CD8 repertoire. Using fastp trimming at Q25 and MiXCR clonotype assembly, TCRdb reanalyzed the public sequencing data and kept in-frame beta chains. Each entry is one CDR3 protein sequence, shown with its most common DNA and genes. What appears here as the V and J calls and clone size reflects TCRdb's work, not the paper's. In this sample the table shows approximately 600,000 distinct CDR3 sequences, about 12% of which occur a single time. Clones ranked in the top ten supply 15% of the sample.

The receptor comes from a man younger than 45 who received the YFV17D yellow fever vaccine. Recombination connected TRBV25-1 to TRBJ2-3; the D gene remains uncertain. The sample in question was PBMCs, obtained on the day of the yellow fever booster vaccination. The nucleotide sequence reads TGTGCCAGCAGTGAACAAGCCAGCACCACGCAGTATTTT. Translation gives CASSEQASTTQYF.